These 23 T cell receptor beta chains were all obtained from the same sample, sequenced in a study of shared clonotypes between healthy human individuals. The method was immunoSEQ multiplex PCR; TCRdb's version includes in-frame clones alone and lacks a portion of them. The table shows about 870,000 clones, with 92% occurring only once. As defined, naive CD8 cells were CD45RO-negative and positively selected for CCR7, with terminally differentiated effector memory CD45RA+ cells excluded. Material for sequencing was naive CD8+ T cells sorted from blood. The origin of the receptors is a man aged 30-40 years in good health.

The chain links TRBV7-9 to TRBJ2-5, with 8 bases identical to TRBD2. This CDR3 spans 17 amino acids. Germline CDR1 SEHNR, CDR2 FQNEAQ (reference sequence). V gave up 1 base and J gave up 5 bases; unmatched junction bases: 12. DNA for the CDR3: TGTGCCAGCAGCTTAGACCCCTCAGCGGGAGACCTTGAGACCCAGTACTTC. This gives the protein CASSLDPSAGDLETQYF. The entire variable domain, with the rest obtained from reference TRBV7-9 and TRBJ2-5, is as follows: DTGVSQNPRHKITKRGQNVTFRCDPISEHNRLYWYRQTLGQGPEFLTYFQNEAQLEKSRLLSDRFSAERPKGSFSTLEIQRTEQGDSAMYLCASSLDPSAGDLETQYFGPGTRLLVL.

This chain's CDR3 is CASSLDGNSGRHEQYF. For the CDR3, the DNA is TGTGCCAGCAGCTTAGACGGGAATAGCGGGAGACACGAGCAGTACTTC. The V and J genes are TRBV7-8 and TRBJ2-7, with 9 positions matching TRBD2. V lost 1 base to trimming and J lost 5 bases; unmatched junction nucleotides: 9. The CDR3 totals 16 residues. CDR1 is SGHVS and CDR2 is FQNEAQ in the germline V gene. Full variable domain (missing parts from reference TRBV7-8 and TRBJ2-7): GAGVSQSPRYKVAKRGQDVALRCDPISGHVSLFWYQQALGQGPEFLTYFQNEAQLDKSGLPSDRFFAERPEGSVSTLKIQRTQQEDSAVYLCASSLDGNSGRHEQYFGPGTRLTVT.

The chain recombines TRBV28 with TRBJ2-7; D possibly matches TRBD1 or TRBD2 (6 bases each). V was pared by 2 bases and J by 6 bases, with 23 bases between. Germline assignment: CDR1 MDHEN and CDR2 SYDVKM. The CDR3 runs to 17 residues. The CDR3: CASSLIPLRRGNGEQYF. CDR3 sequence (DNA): TGTGCCAGCAGTTTAATACCCCTGAGGAGGGGGAATGGCGAGCAGTACTTC. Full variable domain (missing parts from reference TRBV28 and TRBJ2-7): DVKVTQSSRYLVKRTGEKVFLECVQDMDHENMFWYRQDPGLGLRLIYFSYDVKMKEKGDIPEGYSVSREKKERFSLILESASTNQTSMYLCASSLIPLRRGNGEQYFGPGTRLTVT.

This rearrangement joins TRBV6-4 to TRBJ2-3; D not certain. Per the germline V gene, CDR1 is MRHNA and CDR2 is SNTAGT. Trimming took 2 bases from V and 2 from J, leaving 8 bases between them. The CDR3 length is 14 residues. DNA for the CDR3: TGTGCCAGCAGTGACAGGGATAACACAGATACGCAGTATTTT. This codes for CASSDRDNTDTQYF.

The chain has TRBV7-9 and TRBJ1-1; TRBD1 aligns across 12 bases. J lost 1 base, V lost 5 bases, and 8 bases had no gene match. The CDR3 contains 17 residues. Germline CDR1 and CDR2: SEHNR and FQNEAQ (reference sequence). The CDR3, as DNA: TGTGCCAGCAGCCGCCGGGGACAGGGGGCTTGGAACACTGAAGCTTTCTTT. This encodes CASSRRGQGAWNTEAFF.

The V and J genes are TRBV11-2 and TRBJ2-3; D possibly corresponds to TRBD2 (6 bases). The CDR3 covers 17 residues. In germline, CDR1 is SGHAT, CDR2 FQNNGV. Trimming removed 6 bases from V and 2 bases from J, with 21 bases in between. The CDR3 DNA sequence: TGTGCCAGCAGTTTCCCCCGGCGTGGGAGGCCCACAGATACGCAGTATTTT. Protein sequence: CASSFPRRGRPTDTQYF.

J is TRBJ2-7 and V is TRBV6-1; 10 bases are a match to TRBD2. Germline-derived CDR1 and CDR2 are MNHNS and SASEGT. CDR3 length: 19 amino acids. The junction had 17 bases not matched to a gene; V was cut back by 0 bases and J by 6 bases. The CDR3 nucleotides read TGTGCCAGCAGTGAAGCGCGGTTGGGTTCTAGCGGGGGAGCCTCCGAGCAGTACTTC. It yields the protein CASSEARLGSSGGASEQYF.

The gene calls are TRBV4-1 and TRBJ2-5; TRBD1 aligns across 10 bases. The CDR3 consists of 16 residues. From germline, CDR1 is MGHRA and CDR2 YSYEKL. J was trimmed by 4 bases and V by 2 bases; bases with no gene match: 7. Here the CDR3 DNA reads TGCGCCAGCAGCCAACAAGGACAGGGGGTCGTAGAGACCCAGTACTTC. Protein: CASSQQGQGVVETQYF.

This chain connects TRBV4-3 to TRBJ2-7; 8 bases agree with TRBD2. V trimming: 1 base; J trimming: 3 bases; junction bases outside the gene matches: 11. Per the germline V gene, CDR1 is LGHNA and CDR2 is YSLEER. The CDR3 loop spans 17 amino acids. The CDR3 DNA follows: TGCGCCAGCAGCCAAGCGCATCCCCGGGGACTAGGCTACGAGCAGTACTTC. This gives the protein CASSQAHPRGLGYEQYF.

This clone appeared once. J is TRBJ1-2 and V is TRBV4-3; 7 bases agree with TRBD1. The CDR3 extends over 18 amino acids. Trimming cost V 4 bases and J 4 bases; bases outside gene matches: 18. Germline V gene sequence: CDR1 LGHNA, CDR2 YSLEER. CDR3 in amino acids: CASSPTSTGVDWSYGYTF. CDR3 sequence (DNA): TGCGCCAGCAGCCCGACCTCAACAGGGGTAGATTGGAGCTATGGCTACACCTTC.

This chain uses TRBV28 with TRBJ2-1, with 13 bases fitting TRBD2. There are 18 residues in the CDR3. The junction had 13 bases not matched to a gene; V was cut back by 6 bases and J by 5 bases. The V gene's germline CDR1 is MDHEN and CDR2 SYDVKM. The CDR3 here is CASRPGTSGTRGNNEQFF. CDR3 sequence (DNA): TGTGCCAGCAGACCCGGGACTAGCGGGACGAGGGGGAACAATGAGCAGTTCTTC.

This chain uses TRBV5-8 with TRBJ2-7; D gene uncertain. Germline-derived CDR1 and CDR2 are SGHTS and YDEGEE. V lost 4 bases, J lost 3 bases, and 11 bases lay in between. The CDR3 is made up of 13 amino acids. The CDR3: CASSSLDLYEQYF. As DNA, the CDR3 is TGTGCCAGCAGCAGTCTAGATCTCTACGAGCAGTACTTC.

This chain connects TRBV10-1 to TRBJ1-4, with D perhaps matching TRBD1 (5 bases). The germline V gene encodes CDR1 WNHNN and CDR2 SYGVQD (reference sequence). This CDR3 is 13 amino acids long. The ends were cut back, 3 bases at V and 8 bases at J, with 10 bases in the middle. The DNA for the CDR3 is TGCGCCAGCAGTGACACCGGGACCGAAAAACTGTTTTTT. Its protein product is CASSDTGTEKLFF.

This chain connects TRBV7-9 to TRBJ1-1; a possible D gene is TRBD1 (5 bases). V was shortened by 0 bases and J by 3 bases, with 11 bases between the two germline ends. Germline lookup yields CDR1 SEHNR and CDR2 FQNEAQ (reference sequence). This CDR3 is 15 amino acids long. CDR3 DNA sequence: TGTGCCAGCAGCTTAGCACTGGGGACTGACACTGAAGCTTTCTTT. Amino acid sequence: CASSLALGTDTEAFF.

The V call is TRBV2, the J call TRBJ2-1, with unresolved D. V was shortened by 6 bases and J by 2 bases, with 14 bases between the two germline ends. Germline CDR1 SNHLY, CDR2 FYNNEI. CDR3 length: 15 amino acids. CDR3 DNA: TGTGCCAGCAGCCCATTCAAGGGCCCCTACAATGAGCAGTTCTTC. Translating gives CASSPFKGPYNEQFF.

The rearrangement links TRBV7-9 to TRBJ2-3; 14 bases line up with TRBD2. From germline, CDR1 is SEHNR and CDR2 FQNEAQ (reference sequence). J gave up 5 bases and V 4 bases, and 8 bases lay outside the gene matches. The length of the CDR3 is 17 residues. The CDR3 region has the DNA TGTGCCAGCAGCTCAGGGACTAGCGGGAGTATAGAAGATACGCAGTATTTT. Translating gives CASSSGTSGSIEDTQYF.

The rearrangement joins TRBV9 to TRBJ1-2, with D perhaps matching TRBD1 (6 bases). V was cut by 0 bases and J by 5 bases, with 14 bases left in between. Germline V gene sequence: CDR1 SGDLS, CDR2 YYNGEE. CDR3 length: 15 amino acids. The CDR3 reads CASSVDVGTGYGYTF. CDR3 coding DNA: TGTGCCAGCAGCGTAGACGTAGGAACAGGGTATGGCTACACCTTC. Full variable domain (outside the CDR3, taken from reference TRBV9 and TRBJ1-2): DSGVTQTPKHLITATGQRVTLRCSPRSGDLSVYWYQQSLDQGLQFLIQYYNGEERAKGNILERFSAQQFPDLHSELNLSSLELGDSALYFCASSVDVGTGYGYTFGSGTRLTVV.

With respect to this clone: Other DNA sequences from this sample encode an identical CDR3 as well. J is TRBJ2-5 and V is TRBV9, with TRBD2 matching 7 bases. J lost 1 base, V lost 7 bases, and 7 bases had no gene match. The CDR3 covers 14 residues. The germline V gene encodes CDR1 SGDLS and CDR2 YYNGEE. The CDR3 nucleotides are TGTGCCAGCTCAAGTAGCGGGCTCCAAGAGACCCAGTACTTC. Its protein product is CASSSSGLQETQYF.

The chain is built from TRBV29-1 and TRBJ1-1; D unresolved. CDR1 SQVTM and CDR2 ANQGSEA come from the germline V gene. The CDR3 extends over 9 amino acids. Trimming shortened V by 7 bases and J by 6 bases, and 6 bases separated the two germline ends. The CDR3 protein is CSAGAEAFF. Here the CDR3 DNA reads TGCAGCGCCGGGGCTGAAGCTTTCTTT.

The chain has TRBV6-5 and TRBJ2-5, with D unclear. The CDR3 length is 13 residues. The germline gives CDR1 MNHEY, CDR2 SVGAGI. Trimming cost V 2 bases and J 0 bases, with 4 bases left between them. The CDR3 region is CASSYNYQETQYF. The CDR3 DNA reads TGTGCCAGCAGTTACAACTACCAAGAGACCCAGTACTTC.

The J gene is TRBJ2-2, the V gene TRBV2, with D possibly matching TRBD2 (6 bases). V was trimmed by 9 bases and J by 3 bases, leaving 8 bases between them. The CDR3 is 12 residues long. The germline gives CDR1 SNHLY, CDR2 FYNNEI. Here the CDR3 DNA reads TGTGCCAGTATAGCGGACACCGGGGAGCTGTTTTTT. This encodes CASIADTGELFF.

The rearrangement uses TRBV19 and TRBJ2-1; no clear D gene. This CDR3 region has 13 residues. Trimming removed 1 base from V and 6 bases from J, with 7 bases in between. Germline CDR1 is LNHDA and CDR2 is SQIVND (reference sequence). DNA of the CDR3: TGTGCCAGTAGTATAGCCCTTGGCAATGAGCAGTTCTTC. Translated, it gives CASSIALGNEQFF. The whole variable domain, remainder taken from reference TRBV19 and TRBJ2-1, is DGGITQSPKYLFRKEGQNVTLSCEQNLNHDAMYWYRQDPGQGLRLIYYSQIVNDFQKGDIAEGYSVSREKKESFPLTVTSAQKNPTAFYLCASSIALGNEQFFGPGTRLTVL.

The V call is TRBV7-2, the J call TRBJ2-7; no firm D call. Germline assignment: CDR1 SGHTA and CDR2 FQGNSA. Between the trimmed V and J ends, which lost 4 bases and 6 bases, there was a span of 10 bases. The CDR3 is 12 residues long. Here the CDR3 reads CASSSNPREQYF. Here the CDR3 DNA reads TGTGCCAGCAGCTCTAACCCCCGCGAGCAGTACTTC.